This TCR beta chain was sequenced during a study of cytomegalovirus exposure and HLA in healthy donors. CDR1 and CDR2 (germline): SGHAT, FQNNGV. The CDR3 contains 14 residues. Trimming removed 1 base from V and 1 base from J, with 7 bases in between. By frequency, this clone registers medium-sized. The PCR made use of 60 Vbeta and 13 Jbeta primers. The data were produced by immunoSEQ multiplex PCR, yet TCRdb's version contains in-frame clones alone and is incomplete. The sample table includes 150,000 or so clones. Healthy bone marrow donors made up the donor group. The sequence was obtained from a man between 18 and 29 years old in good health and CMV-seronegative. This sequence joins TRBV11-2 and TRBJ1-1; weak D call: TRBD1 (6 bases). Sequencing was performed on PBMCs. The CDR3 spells CASSLGTANTEAFF. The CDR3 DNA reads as TGTGCCAGCAGCTTAGGGACAGCGAACACTGAAGCTTTCTTT. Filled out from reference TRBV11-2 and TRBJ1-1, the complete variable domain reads EAGVAQSPRYKIIEKRQSVAFWCNPISGHATLYWYQQILGQGPKLLIQFQNNGVVDDSQLPKDRFSAERLKGVDSTLKIQPAKLEDSAVYLCASSLGTANTEAFFGQGTRLTVV.